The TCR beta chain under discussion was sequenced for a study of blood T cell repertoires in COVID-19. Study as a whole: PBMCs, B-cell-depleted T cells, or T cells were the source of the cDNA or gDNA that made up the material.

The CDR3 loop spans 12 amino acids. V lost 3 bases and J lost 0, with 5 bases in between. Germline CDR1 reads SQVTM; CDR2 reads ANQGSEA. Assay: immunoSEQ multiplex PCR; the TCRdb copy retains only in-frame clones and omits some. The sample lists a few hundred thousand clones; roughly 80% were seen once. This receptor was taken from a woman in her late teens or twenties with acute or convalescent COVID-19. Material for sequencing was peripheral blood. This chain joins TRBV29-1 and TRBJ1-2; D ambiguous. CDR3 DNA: TGCAGCGTTGACCCCTCTAACTATGGCTACACCTTC. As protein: CSVDPSNYGYTF.